This entry is about one T cell receptor (beta chain). The data belong to a study of blood T cell repertoires in COVID-19. For the study at large: Sources were T cells, B-cell-depleted T cells, or PBMCs; the material itself was cDNA or gDNA.

Sequencing used immunoSEQ multiplex PCR; TCRdb keeps in-frame clones, though not all of them. The data show 90,000 to 100,000 clones, roughly 80% seen once. The receptor was derived from an older man with active or convalescent COVID-19. The source material was peripheral blood.

CDR3 residues: CASRQAGGRETQYF. Here the CDR3 DNA reads TGTGCCAGCAGACAAGCGGGGGGGCGAGAGACCCAGTACTTC. The J gene is TRBJ2-5, the V gene TRBV7-2; 10 nucleotides agree with TRBD2. The length of the CDR3 is 14 residues. Germline CDR1 is SGHTA and CDR2 is FQGNSA. V lost 6 bases to trimming and J lost 4 bases; unmatched junction nucleotides: 5.